The 32 T cell receptor beta chains given below trace back to one sample, sequenced in a study of cytomegalovirus exposure and HLA in healthy donors. Use of 60 Vbeta and 13 Jbeta primers characterized the PCR. Repertoires were generated with immunoSEQ multiplex PCR, while TCRdb's copy carries only in-frame clones and drops some. The sample yields around 49,000 clones, around three quarters seen once. The source material was PBMCs. The origin of the receptors is a man between 25 and 39 years old in good health and CMV-seropositive.

This clone was detected only a few times. This chain uses TRBV5-8 with TRBJ1-5, with D unresolved. Germline values: CDR1 SGHTS, CDR2 YDEGEE. The CDR3 contains 15 residues. Trimming cost V 2 bases and J 2 bases, with 11 bases left between them. DNA of the CDR3: TGTGCCAGCAGCTTCCTTTTGAGAGGCAATCAGCCCCAGCATTTT. It yields the protein CASSFLLRGNQPQHF.

This clone was recorded once. The V gene is TRBV4-1, the J gene TRBJ2-1; possible D gene TRBD2, 6 bases. The CDR3 is 15 amino acids. CDR1 is MGHRA and CDR2 is YSYEKL in the germline V gene. The V end was cut by 0 bases, the J end by 6 bases, with 12 bases between. The CDR3 region is CASSQDGGTSNEQFF. The CDR3, as DNA: TGCGCCAGCAGCCAAGATGGGGGGACCAGCAATGAGCAGTTCTTC.

V gene TRBV7-2 combines with J gene TRBJ2-6, with 8 bases matching TRBD1. This CDR3 is built from 18 residues. Germline lookup yields CDR1 SGHTA and CDR2 FQGNSA. V was clipped by 2 bases and J by 3 bases; unmatched bases: 9. The CDR3 here is CASSLKGQGALGANVLTF. As DNA, the CDR3 is TGTGCCAGCAGCTTAAAGGGGCAGGGGGCGCTTGGGGCCAACGTCCTGACTTTC.

The chain combines TRBV2 with TRBJ1-2; 11 positions agree with TRBD1. V shed 6 bases, J shed 4 bases, and the junction held 4 bases outside the gene matches. CDR1 and CDR2 (germline): SNHLY, FYNNEI. This CDR3 is 14 amino acids long. Written as DNA, the CDR3 is TGTGCCAGCAGCGGACAGGGGGCACTCTATGGCTACACCTTC. This sequence encodes CASSGQGALYGYTF.

CDR3 region: CASSMDRGRYYTF. Written as DNA, the CDR3 is TGTGCCAGTAGTATGGACAGGGGGAGATACTACACCTTC. The chain has TRBV19 and TRBJ1-2; 10 positions agree with TRBD1. The J segment lost 10 bases and the V segment lost 3 bases, leaving 5 bases of the junction unmatched. The CDR3 sequence is 13 residues long. The germline CDR1 and CDR2 sequences are LNHDA and SQIVND (reference sequence).

The chain couples TRBV18 to TRBJ2-7; D gene ambiguous. CDR1 and CDR2 from the germline V gene are KGHSH and LQKENI. The CDR3 sequence is 14 residues long. The germline V and J ends were trimmed by 1 base and 0 bases, with 7 bases remaining between them. CDR3 DNA sequence: TGTGCCAGCTCACCACTACACAGCTCCTACGAGCAGTACTTC. Residues: CASSPLHSSYEQYF.

The V gene is TRBV6-6, the J gene TRBJ2-7; 8 bases are shared with TRBD1. The CDR3 totals 15 residues. Germline values: CDR1 MNHNY, CDR2 SVGAGI (reference sequence). With V trimmed by 6 bases and J by 0 bases, 7 bases remained unmatched. For the CDR3, the DNA is TGTGCCAGCAGGATACAGGGGGGACCCTCCTACGAGCAGTACTTC. It encodes CASRIQGGPSYEQYF.

The chain is built from TRBV9 and TRBJ1-2; the match to TRBD1 covers 9 bases. This CDR3 has 15 amino acids. Trimming took 0 bases from V and 2 from J; bases not matched to a gene: 2. Germline V gene sequence: CDR1 SGDLS, CDR2 YYNGEE. The CDR3: CASSVAGTGNYGYTF. The CDR3 bases are TGTGCCAGCAGCGTAGCAGGGACAGGGAACTATGGCTACACCTTC.

The V gene is TRBV15, the J gene TRBJ2-1, with TRBD1 matching over 7 bases. V was pared by 0 bases and J by 7 bases, with 18 bases of the junction left unmatched. The CDR3 covers 19 residues. Germline-derived CDR1 and CDR2 are LNHNV and YYDKDF (reference sequence). The chain's CDR3 is CATSRDTWDSFAWGNEQFF. The CDR3 bases are TGTGCCACCAGCAGAGATACGTGGGACAGTTTCGCCTGGGGGAATGAGCAGTTCTTC.

The chain carries TRBV28 and TRBJ2-1; 11 bases are shared with TRBD2. The CDR3 totals 17 residues. Germline CDR1 is MDHEN and CDR2 is SYDVKM. Trimming cost V 6 bases and J 5 bases; bases outside gene matches: 12. The CDR3 loop reads CASSPADSGGADNEQFF. DNA for the CDR3: TGTGCCAGCAGCCCGGCCGATAGCGGGGGGGCCGACAATGAGCAGTTCTTC.

On this clone itself: The junction and the germline gene differ at one end; a read error may be behind it. V is TRBV6-5 and J is TRBJ2-3; unclear D gene. The CDR3 sequence is 12 residues long. Germline values: CDR1 MNHEY, CDR2 SVGAGI. The CDR3 protein is CASSTSTDAQYF. The CDR3 DNA is TGTGCCAGCAGTACAAGCACAGATGCGCAGTATTTT.

This sequence joins TRBV2 and TRBJ2-2; 10 positions agree with TRBD2. The CDR3 consists of 16 residues. The J segment lost 2 bases and the V segment lost 6 bases, leaving 6 bases of the junction unmatched. From germline, CDR1 is SNHLY and CDR2 FYNNEI. This chain's CDR3 is CASSNSGGLNTGELFF. The CDR3 DNA is TGTGCCAGCAGCAATAGCGGGGGGCTTAACACCGGGGAGCTGTTTTTT.

The chain is built from TRBV4-2 and TRBJ1-4, with D maybe TRBD1 (5 bases). The ends were cut back, 6 bases at V and 3 bases at J, with 14 bases in the middle. The CDR3 totals 15 residues. The germline CDR1 and CDR2 sequences are LGHNA and YNFKEQ. CDR3 nucleotide sequence: TGTGCCAGCAGTTCAGACCGGGGGTCTAATGAAAAACTGTTTTTT. Translating it yields CASSSDRGSNEKLFF.

The chain is built from TRBV19 and TRBJ1-3; 8 bases are a match to TRBD1. With 7 bases clipped from V and 2 bases from J, the junction kept 7 bases outside the gene matches. The CDR3 runs 15 residues. Germline CDR1 LNHDA, CDR2 SQIVND (reference sequence). CDR3 in DNA: TGTGCCAGTACCAGCGACAGGGGCCCTGGAAACACCATATATTTT. It yields the protein CASTSDRGPGNTIYF.

This clone was detected only a few times. The CDR3 loop reads CASSLQAGTGELFF. CDR3 nucleotide sequence: TGTGCCAGCAGTTTGCAGGCGGGGACCGGGGAGCTGTTTTTT. The chain employs TRBV6-5 and TRBJ2-2; maybe TRBD2 (6 bases). In germline, CDR1 is MNHEY, CDR2 SVGAGI. The CDR3 loop spans 14 amino acids. V lost 4 bases, J lost 5 bases, and 11 bases lay in between.

The chain uses TRBV5-6 and TRBJ2-5; D possibly corresponds to TRBD1 (6 bases). CDR1 is SGHDT and CDR2 is YYEEEE in the germline V gene. The CDR3 is 14 residues long. V was shortened by 2 bases and J by 5 bases, with 13 bases between the two germline ends. The CDR3 protein is CASSFEQGFETQYF. In DNA, the CDR3 is TGTGCCAGCAGCTTTGAACAGGGATTTGAGACCCAGTACTTC.

This clone was recorded a few times. The chain recombines TRBV5-1 with TRBJ2-7; D perhaps matches TRBD1 (6 bases). This CDR3 spans 14 amino acids. Germline CDR1 reads SGHRS; CDR2 reads YFSETQ. V was pared by 4 bases and J by 2 bases, with 13 bases between. CDR3 nucleotide sequence: TGCGCCAGCAGCCCCGGGACATTAGCCTACGAGCAGTACTTC. Its translation is CASSPGTLAYEQYF.

V and J are TRBV7-2 and TRBJ1-3, with TRBD1 matching 8 bases. There are 12 residues in the CDR3. Germline V gene sequence: CDR1 SGHTA, CDR2 FQGNSA. Losses at the gene ends were 3 bases for V and 10 bases for J; bases not matched to a gene: 2. CDR3 nucleotides: TGTGCCAGCAGCTTGGACAGGGTAACCATATATTTT. Its protein product is CASSLDRVTIYF.

V gene TRBV5-1 combines with J gene TRBJ1-1, with a tentative D call TRBD1 (6 bases). The CDR3 loop spans 16 amino acids. The germline V gene has CDR1 SGHRS and CDR2 YFSETQ. V lost 1 base and J 0 bases, leaving 13 bases between the germline ends. Here the CDR3 reads CASSLRQGRMNTEAFF. The CDR3 bases are TGCGCCAGCAGCTTGCGGCAGGGGCGCATGAACACTGAAGCTTTCTTT.

The J gene is TRBJ2-5, the V gene TRBV7-9; tentatively, D is TRBD1 (5 bases). The last part of the DNA fits TRBJ2-7 better; the J call may be wrong. Germline lookup yields CDR1 SEHNR and CDR2 FQNEAQ (reference sequence). The CDR3 covers 14 residues. The CDR3 DNA reads TGTGCCAGCAGCTTAGAGGTCAGGGCGTACGAGCAGTACTTC. Translation: CASSLEVRAYEQYF.

The V call is TRBV19, the J call TRBJ1-5, with D possibly TRBD1 on 5 matching bases. The CDR3 has 14 residues. Trimming took 3 bases from V and 5 from J, leaving 11 bases between them. Germline V gene sequence: CDR1 LNHDA, CDR2 SQIVND (reference sequence). As DNA, the CDR3 is TGTGCCAGTAGTATCCGCAGGGATCATCAGCCCCAGCATTTT. Translated, it gives CASSIRRDHQPQHF.

The DNA of the CDR3 is TGTGCCAGCAAAGGGACAGGCCATGTGCAGTATTTT. Translating gives CASKGTGHVQYF. The chain carries TRBV13 and TRBJ2-3; 8 bases fit TRBD1. Germline V CDR1 and CDR2: PRHDT, FYEKMQ (reference sequence). CDR3 length: 12 residues. Trimming removed 7 bases from V and 11 bases from J; junction bases left unmatched: 8.

The rearrangement uses TRBV29-1 and TRBJ1-1; 12 bases fit TRBD1. CDR1 is SQVTM and CDR2 is ANQGSEA in the germline V gene. V lost 5 bases and J lost 5; bases outside the gene matches: 12. The CDR3 sequence is 16 residues long. The CDR3: CSVYIRDRGRDTEAFF. DNA for the CDR3: TGCAGCGTTTACATCCGGGACAGGGGGCGCGATACTGAAGCTTTCTTT.

The V call is TRBV18, the J call TRBJ2-7; perhaps TRBD2 as D (6 bases). Germline CDR1 KGHSH, CDR2 LQKENI. V lost 2 bases and J 3 bases, leaving 14 bases between the germline ends. The length of the CDR3 is 15 residues. CDR3 nucleotides: TGTGCCAGCTCACCAGGGGCGGGGCTGGGCTACGAGCAGTACTTC. This translates into CASSPGAGLGYEQYF.

The V and J genes are TRBV25-1 and TRBJ2-7; possible D gene TRBD2, 7 bases. The V end was cut by 7 bases, the J end by 3 bases, with 13 bases between. Germline values: CDR1 MGHDK, CDR2 SYGVNS. The CDR3 covers 13 residues. The CDR3: CASMFGGHYEQYF. The CDR3, as DNA: TGTGCCAGCATGTTCGGGGGGCACTACGAGCAGTACTTC.

In this sample, this clone turned up a few times. V usage is TRBV9 and J usage is TRBJ1-3; TRBD1 matches 8 bases. Germline lookup yields CDR1 SGDLS and CDR2 YYNGEE. Unmatched junction bases numbered 6, after V lost 3 bases and J lost 4 bases. The CDR3 runs to 15 residues. In DNA, the CDR3 is TGTGCCAGCAGCGCTGGACAGGGAACAGGAAACACCATATATTTT. Its translation: CASSAGQGTGNTIYF.

V usage is TRBV18 and J usage is TRBJ1-5; no definite D call. With 3 bases removed from V and 4 bases from J, the gap between germline ends came to 13 bases. Germline values: CDR1 KGHSH, CDR2 LQKENI. The CDR3 length is 15 residues. The DNA of the CDR3 is TGTGCCAGCTCACCCCCGGACGGGGTAAATCAGCCCCAGCATTTT. The encoded protein is CASSPPDGVNQPQHF.

Of note for this clone: Other DNA sequences in the same sample also yield this CDR3. The chain couples TRBV9 to TRBJ1-1, with TRBD1 matching 9 bases. The V gene's germline CDR1 is SGDLS and CDR2 YYNGEE. This CDR3 region has 14 residues. Trimming at V came to 3 bases and at J to 5 bases, leaving 5 bases not matched to a gene. The CDR3 DNA reads as TGTGCCAGCAGCGCACAGGGGGCTTATACTGAAGCTTTCTTT. Translated: CASSAQGAYTEAFF.

The chain is built from TRBV5-5 and TRBJ1-4; D perhaps matches TRBD1 (5 bases). The V and J ends lost 2 bases and 7 bases respectively, with 15 bases between them. The germline V gene encodes CDR1 SGHKS and CDR2 YYEKEE (reference sequence). The CDR3 extends over 15 amino acids. DNA of the CDR3: TGTGCCAGCAGCTTTTGGGGCCAAGGACGTGAAAAACTGTTTTTT. Protein product: CASSFWGQGREKLFF.

The chain joins TRBV14 to TRBJ2-2; 7 nucleotides match TRBD1. Germline V gene sequence: CDR1 SGHDN, CDR2 FVKESK. The V gene end was trimmed by 3 bases and the J gene end by 4 bases; junction bases not matched to a gene: 8. This CDR3 comprises 16 residues. The CDR3 coding sequence is TGTGCCAGCAGCCACCCTGACAGGGAAATCACCGGGGAGCTGTTTTTT. Its translation is CASSHPDREITGELFF.

This clone was counted a few times. The chain combines TRBV19 with TRBJ1-4, with 8 positions matching TRBD1. Per germline, CDR1 LNHDA and CDR2 SQIVND (reference sequence). The length of the CDR3 is 13 residues. The V segment lost 7 bases and the J segment 7 bases; nucleotides outside the gene matches: 5. CDR3 sequence: CASTGQGAEKLFF. The CDR3 bases are TGTGCCAGTACGGGGCAGGGGGCTGAAAAACTGTTTTTT. The variable domain in full, with the rest retrieved from reference TRBV19 and TRBJ1-4, is DGGITQSPKYLFRKEGQNVTLSCEQNLNHDAMYWYRQDPGQGLRLIYYSQIVNDFQKGDIAEGYSVSREKKESFPLTVTSAQKNPTAFYLCASTGQGAEKLFFGSGTQLSVL.

With respect to this clone: The junction departs from the called germline gene at one end, perhaps through a read error. Different DNA sequences within this sample yield the same CDR3. This chain joins TRBV11-2 and TRBJ1-5, with no clear D. Germline CDR1 reads SGHAT; CDR2 reads FQNNGV. This CDR3 region has 13 residues. The CDR3 region is CASSLNEAQPQHF. Here the CDR3 DNA reads TGCGCCAGCAGCTTAAACGAAGCTCAGCCCCAGCATTTT.